This T cell receptor beta chain came from a study of neurological immune-mediated disorders (dated by TCRdb to about 2019). The study in broad terms: Peripheral blood TCR-beta repertoires from patients with HTLV-I-associated myelopathy (HAM/TSP), patients with multiple sclerosis, and healthy controls were compared in the study using UMI-based sequencing. Technical triplicate libraries were sequenced to precisely calculate the variability in frequency of each individual clone. The approximately 100 TCR-beta libraries included longitudinal samples, technical triplicates and paired sorted CD4+ and CD8+ T-cell subsets alongside PBMC samples. The cohort was made up of approximately 65 subjects, consisting of about 15 HAM/TSP patients, around 35 multiple sclerosis patients and about 20 healthy controls. General findings and caveats noted by the study authors: TCR clonal expansion was greatest in HAM/TSP patients and smallest in MS patients, who ranked below even healthy controls. Expanded clones from different subjects shared no identical CDR3 amino acid sequences, which suggests that TCR-beta repertoires were private in all groups.

Trimming at the junction amounts to 3 bases on V and 8 bases on J, and the germline ends lie 13 bases apart. CDR1 is given as SNHLY and CDR2 as FYNNEI, both from the germline V gene. From cysteine to phenylalanine, the CDR3 is 14 amino acids long. The retained sequence is limited to the CDR3, 42 bases, with the frame set at the first base. In light of the paper, this sample's time point label describes: technical triplicate 1. Unsorted PBMC libraries were generated from 2 million PBMCs stored in RNAlater at -80 °C until RNA extraction. Peripheral blood was subjected to Ficoll-Hypaque density gradient centrifugation to isolate PBMCs, which were then cryopreserved in liquid nitrogen. cDNA synthesis used template-switch 5'RACE with a primer carrying a 10-nucleotide random unique molecular identifier tagging each TCR transcript. Every sequencing run yielded over 190 million TCR-beta sequences covering 15-18 subjects. The RNeasy kit was used to extract total RNA. TCR-beta VDJ regions were amplified with primers for the TCR constant region and the 5'RACE anchor, using the KAPA Real-time Library Amplification kit. A first PCR added sample indexes and Illumina adaptors, and a second PCR then raised library yield. After Ampure bead purification, the TCR product of roughly 650 bp was size-selected on a 2% E-gel SizeSelection system. Before pooling, library quality was checked on a Bioanalyzer, concentration was measured with Qubit, and libraries were quantified with the Kapa Library Quantification kit. Libraries were sequenced paired-end 2 x 150 bp on an Illumina HiSeq 2500. To increase sequence diversity, about 25-30% phiX was spiked into each library pool. The study's own analysis went as follows. Quality-filtered reads were processed with the UMI-based MiGEC pipeline, and over 90% of raw TCR sequences were removed by the MiGEC pipeline during error correction. VDJ genes were aligned to IMGT germline references, and clonotypes were defined by unique CDR3 amino acid sequence plus V-J genes. Clonal expansion, Shannon diversity and CDR3 relatedness were evaluated with VDJtools (CalcPairwiseDistances, ClusterSamples), while phylogenetic trees were built in CLCbio workbench. Expanded clones were defined as having at least 8 unique UMIs, based on coefficient-of-variation modelling across technical triplicates. Clones were called with MiXCR by TCRdb after fastp trimmed the public reads at Q25, and only in-frame beta chains were retained. Each entry is one CDR3 protein sequence, shown with its most common DNA and genes. TCRdb's processing, not the authors', yielded these V and J calls. The sample profile shows roughly 38,000 distinct CDR3 sequences; around 10% of them were found once. Roughly 3.7% of the sample is in the top ten clones.

This clonotype came up many times. What antigen it recognizes has not been identified. Base qualities were left out, and no much larger clone turns up one base away. The chain links TRBV2 with TRBJ1-4; no confident D gene assignment can be made. The receptor was isolated from a man between 60 and 70 years old with HTLV-1-associated myelopathy (HAM/TSP). The sequenced sample was PBMCs. The CDR3 region: CASSEGSSGEKLFF. The DNA reads TGTGCCAGCAGTGAGGGGTCCTCGGGGGAAAAACTGTTTTTT.